The 22 T cell receptor beta chains below come from one sample, sequenced in a study of shared clonotypes between healthy human individuals. This table comes from immunoSEQ multiplex PCR, and its TCRdb copy is limited to in-frame clones, with some not included. The data contain under 850,000 clones, more than 85% of them seen just once; the ten biggest clones take up 24%. CD45RO-negative cells were positively selected for CCR7, leaving out terminally differentiated effector memory CD45RA+ cells. The specimen was naive CD8+ T cells sorted from blood. These TCRs come from a man between 25 and 39 years old in good health.

The genes are TRBV5-1 and TRBJ2-7, with 8 bases lining up with TRBD1. V was pared by 4 bases and J by 2 bases, with 11 bases of the junction left unmatched. The CDR3 spans 16 residues. The germline gives CDR1 SGHRS, CDR2 YFSETQ. The CDR3, as DNA: TGCGCCAGCAGCGGAACAGGACAGGGATCTGCCTACGAGCAGTACTTC. It yields the protein CASSGTGQGSAYEQYF.

The chain carries TRBV29-1 and TRBJ1-4, with TRBD1 identical over 7 bases. The V segment lost 2 bases and the J segment 8 bases; nucleotides outside the gene matches: 8. CDR3 length equals 14 residues. CDR1 SQVTM and CDR2 ANQGSEA come from the germline V gene. The CDR3 sequence: CSVEFAGGGEKLFF. In DNA form, the CDR3 reads TGCAGCGTTGAATTTGCAGGGGGTGGGGAAAAACTGTTTTTT.

The chain recombines TRBV7-9 with TRBJ1-1; 10 nucleotides line up with TRBD1. After removal of 3 bases from V and 5 bases from J, the junction contained 9 bases not matched to a gene. CDR1 SEHNR and CDR2 FQNEAQ come from the germline V gene (reference sequence). This CDR3 is 16 amino acids long. CDR3 coding DNA: TGTGCCAGCAGCTTTCCCGGGACAGGGGCTCGGACTGAAGCTTTCTTT. Translation gives CASSFPGTGARTEAFF.

V and J are TRBV27 and TRBJ2-7, with D perhaps TRBD1 or TRBD2 (7 bases each). The CDR3 sequence is 14 residues long. The germline gives CDR1 MNHEY, CDR2 SMNVEV (reference sequence). V was cut by 6 bases and J by 4 bases, with 16 bases left in between. This CDR3 is CASSPGGAGYEQYF. The CDR3 coding sequence is TGTGCCAGCAGCCCAGGGGGGGCTGGGTACGAGCAGTACTTC.

The chain combines TRBV15 with TRBJ2-2; unclear D gene. Germline CDR1 LNHNV, CDR2 YYDKDF (reference sequence). V gave up 3 bases and J gave up 0 bases, with 2 bases separating them. The CDR3 has 13 residues. CDR3 sequence reads: CATSSPNTGELFF. DNA of the CDR3: TGTGCCACCAGCAGCCCGAACACCGGGGAGCTGTTTTTT. Complete variable domain (other parts from reference TRBV15 and TRBJ2-2): DAMVIQNPRYQVTQFGKPVTLSCSQTLNHNVMYWYQQKSSQAPKLLFHYYDKDFNNEADTPDNFQSRRPNTSFCFLDIRSPGLGDTAMYLCATSSPNTGELFFGEGSRLTVL.

V gene TRBV2 combines with J gene TRBJ2-1; D call uncertain. With 4 bases removed from V and 8 bases from J, the gap between germline ends came to 6 bases. The CDR3 is made up of 11 amino acids. Looked up from germline, CDR1 is SNHLY and CDR2 is FYNNEI. CDR3 residues: CASSAGYEQFF. The CDR3 DNA is TGTGCCAGCAGTGCAGGTTATGAGCAGTTCTTC.

V and J are TRBV28 and TRBJ2-1, with D tentatively TRBD1 (6 bases). The CDR3 is 17 residues long. Looked up from germline, CDR1 is MDHEN and CDR2 is SYDVKM. Between the trimmed V and J ends, which lost 3 bases and 8 bases, there was a span of 23 bases. The CDR3 loop reads CASSFPRGGRFSDEQFF. Written as DNA, the CDR3 is TGTGCCAGCAGTTTTCCCCGAGGGGGAAGGTTTTCGGATGAGCAGTTCTTC. Together with reference TRBV28 and TRBJ2-1, the CDR3 gives the full variable domain: DVKVTQSSRYLVKRTGEKVFLECVQDMDHENMFWYRQDPGLGLRLIYFSYDVKMKEKGDIPEGYSVSREKKERFSLILESASTNQTSMYLCASSFPRGGRFSDEQFFGPGTRLTVL.

The DNA of the CDR3 is TGTGCCAGTAGTATCAGCCTAGCGGGACTTAGCTCCTACGAGCAGTACTTC. Its protein product is CASSISLAGLSSYEQYF. The chain combines TRBV19 with TRBJ2-7; 9 nucleotides align to TRBD2. V shed 3 bases, J shed 0 bases, and the junction held 9 bases outside the gene matches. CDR1 is LNHDA and CDR2 is SQIVND in the germline V gene (reference sequence). This CDR3 is built from 17 residues.

The chain uses TRBV7-3 and TRBJ2-3, with 7 nucleotides matching TRBD1. The CDR3 runs 15 residues. Germline trimming cut 5 bases from V and 1 base from J; bases unmatched to any gene: 6. The germline V gene has CDR1 SGHTA and CDR2 FQGTGA. CDR3 loop: CASSPHGQGTDTQYF. The DNA for the CDR3 is TGTGCCAGCAGCCCGCATGGACAGGGCACAGATACGCAGTATTTT.

The genes are TRBV2 and TRBJ2-1, with TRBD2 matching over 16 bases. Germline CDR1 and CDR2: SNHLY and FYNNEI. V was pared by 6 bases and J by 10 bases, with 6 bases of the junction left unmatched. This CDR3 is built from 15 residues. The CDR3 coding sequence is TGTGCCAGCAGCGGAGGGACTAGCGGGAGGGTCGAGCAGTTCTTC. As protein: CASSGGTSGRVEQFF.

The rearrangement links TRBV13 to TRBJ1-4, with 8 nucleotides matching TRBD1. The CDR3 loop spans 14 amino acids. The V segment lost 6 bases and the J segment 7 bases; nucleotides outside the gene matches: 7. CDR1 is PRHDT and CDR2 is FYEKMQ in the germline V gene (reference sequence). This CDR3 reads CASRSAGGGEKLFF. CDR3 nucleotide sequence: TGTGCCAGCAGGTCTGCAGGGGGCGGTGAAAAACTGTTTTTT.

The chain combines TRBV27 with TRBJ2-3; tentatively, D is TRBD2 (7 bases). Trimming took off 5 bases at V and 7 bases at J, with 16 bases between the two ends. Germline V gene sequence: CDR1 MNHEY, CDR2 SMNVEV (reference sequence). The CDR3 is 14 residues long. Here the CDR3 reads CASSGLGGSNTQYF. CDR3 nucleotides: TGTGCCAGCAGTGGACTAGGGGGTTCGAATACGCAGTATTTT.

The chain uses TRBV7-2 and TRBJ2-1; 14 bases are a match to TRBD2. After removal of 5 bases from V and 6 bases from J, the junction contained 6 bases not matched to a gene. The germline V gene has CDR1 SGHTA and CDR2 FQGNSA. The CDR3 has 16 residues. This CDR3 is CASSARLAGGPNEQFF. As DNA, the CDR3 is TGTGCCAGCAGCGCCCGACTAGCGGGAGGGCCCAATGAGCAGTTCTTC.

This clone has just one count. CDR3 nucleotides: TGTGCCAGTAGTGGTGCGGGAGGGCCTTACGAGCAGTACTTC. Translated: CASSGAGGPYEQYF. This chain joins TRBV19 and TRBJ2-7; 9 bases are a match to TRBD2. The J segment lost 4 bases and the V segment lost 5 bases, leaving 6 bases of the junction unmatched. Germline V CDR1 and CDR2: LNHDA, SQIVND (reference sequence). The CDR3 sequence is 14 residues long.

With respect to this clone: Additional DNA sequences in this sample encode the identical CDR3. The V and J genes are TRBV29-1 and TRBJ2-7; D is tentatively TRBD1 or TRBD2 (5 bases each). The germline CDR1 and CDR2 sequences are SQVTM and ANQGSEA. Deletions cut 3 bases from V and 0 bases from J, with 12 bases between. CDR3 size: 14 residues. The CDR3 DNA follows: TGCAGCGTTGAGGGTGGGGGAAGCTCCTACGAGCAGTACTTC. It specifies CSVEGGGSSYEQYF.

This clone has a single count. The V gene is TRBV14, the J gene TRBJ2-1, with 10 bases aligning to TRBD2. The CDR3 contains 14 residues. The V gene's germline CDR1 is SGHDN and CDR2 FVKESK. The V gene end was trimmed by 1 base and the J gene end by 8 bases; junction bases not matched to a gene: 2. CDR3 nucleotides: TGTGCCAGCAGCCAAGGGCTAGCGGGAGATGAGCAGTTCTTC. It encodes CASSQGLAGDEQFF.

The V call is TRBV5-1, the J call TRBJ2-6; 9 bases agree with TRBD1. The CDR3 loop spans 21 amino acids. Germline trimming cut 2 bases from V and 4 bases from J; bases unmatched to any gene: 19. The germline gives CDR1 SGHRS, CDR2 YFSETQ. The CDR3 loop reads CASSFGSQGAITPGGANVLTF. DNA for the CDR3: TGCGCCAGCAGCTTTGGCTCACAGGGGGCCATCACTCCAGGAGGGGCCAACGTCCTGACTTTC.

The chain couples TRBV28 to TRBJ2-1; 10 bases map to TRBD2. This CDR3 spans 16 amino acids. CDR1 is MDHEN, CDR2 SYDVKM, per germline. V dropped 7 bases and J dropped 3; count of bases not matched to a gene: 9. In DNA, the CDR3 is TGTGCCAGCACCGACCCCGGACTAGCGGTCTACAATGAGCAGTTCTTC. As protein: CASTDPGLAVYNEQFF.

This chain links TRBV7-9 with TRBJ2-7, with D maybe TRBD1 (5 bases). V lost 4 bases, J lost 2 bases, and 18 bases lay in between. CDR3 size: 16 residues. CDR1 is SEHNR, CDR2 FQNEAQ, per germline (reference sequence). This chain's CDR3 is CASSSRAWGVAYEQYF. Here the CDR3 DNA reads TGTGCCAGCAGCTCGCGTGCATGGGGCGTCGCCTACGAGCAGTACTTC.

V gene TRBV4-1 combines with J gene TRBJ2-5; D may be TRBD2 (6 bases). The germline V and J ends were trimmed by 3 bases and 3 bases, with 14 bases remaining between them. Germline values: CDR1 MGHRA, CDR2 YSYEKL. The CDR3 consists of 15 residues. In DNA, the CDR3 is TGCGCCAGCAGCCAGGAGGCCCCGGGGGAAGAGACCCAGTACTTC. Protein sequence: CASSQEAPGEETQYF.

The chain combines TRBV7-6 with TRBJ2-1; 9 nucleotides agree with TRBD2. Trimming cost V 5 bases and J 5 bases; bases outside gene matches: 10. The CDR3 has 16 amino acids. Germline lookup yields CDR1 SGHVS and CDR2 FNYEAQ. The DNA of the CDR3 is TGTGCCAGCAGCGTCCCCCTTGGCGGGAGGGACAATGAGCAGTTCTTC. Amino acid sequence: CASSVPLGGRDNEQFF.

The chain couples TRBV13 to TRBJ2-1; TRBD2 agrees at 11 bases. Germline values: CDR1 PRHDT, CDR2 FYEKMQ (reference sequence). J lost 4 bases, V lost 1 base, and 9 bases had no gene match. The CDR3 extends over 18 amino acids. The CDR3 DNA is TGTGCCAGCAGCTTAGAGTCGCTAGCGGGAGGTTTGTACAATGAGCAGTTCTTC. Translated, it gives CASSLESLAGGLYNEQFF.